The rows below give T cell receptor beta chains drawn from one sample of a study of shared clonotypes between healthy human individuals. The table came from immunoSEQ multiplex PCR; TCRdb's copy has only in-frame clones and leaves some out. The data hold some 2,500,000 clones, with about 90% observed a single time. Sequenced: naive CD4+ T cells from PBMCs. These receptors originate from a man aged 18 to 30 in good health. Some clones in this sample may be carry-over from other donors' samples. The conserved cysteine and the conserved F or W are not part of the CDR3 here. A D gene is named only where the DNA matches it firmly. Rows may omit the clone size; those that give it use once, few, many or a size class.

cdr3_aa d_call cdr3_length clone_size v_call
ASSVSRQGTAGNTIY NA 15 NA TRBV9
ASSGARWATDTQY NA 13 NA TRBV6-1
ASSLSGNTDTQY NA 12 NA TRBV28
ASSVGVPSYNEQF NA 13 NA TRBV9
ASSILQGAGNTEAF TRBD1 14 NA TRBV28
ASSPTGRTNTEAF NA 13 NA TRBV5-1
ASSLPGSGETQY NA 12 NA TRBV5-1
ASSLYGSQETQY NA 12 NA TRBV7-2
ASSQNWAFGGELF NA 13 NA TRBV14
ASSPGTGDEQY TRBD1 11 few TRBV18
ASSPTVYEQY NA 10 once TRBV28
AIRMGQGVGYGYT TRBD1 13 NA TRBV10-3